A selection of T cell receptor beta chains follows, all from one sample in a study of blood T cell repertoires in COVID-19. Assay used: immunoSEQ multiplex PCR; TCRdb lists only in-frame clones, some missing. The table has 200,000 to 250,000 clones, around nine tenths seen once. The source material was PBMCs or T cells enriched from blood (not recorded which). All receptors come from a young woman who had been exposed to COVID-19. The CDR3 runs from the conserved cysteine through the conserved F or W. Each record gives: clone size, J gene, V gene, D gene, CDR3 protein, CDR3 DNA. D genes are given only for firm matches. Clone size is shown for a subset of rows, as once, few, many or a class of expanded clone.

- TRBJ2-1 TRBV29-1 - CSVEARVGGYNEQFF TGCAGCGTTGAAGCCAGGGTAGGGGGATACAATGAGCAGTTCTTC
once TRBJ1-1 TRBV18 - CASSRGVNTEAFF TGTGCCAGCTCCCGGGGTGTGAACACTGAAGCTTTCTTT
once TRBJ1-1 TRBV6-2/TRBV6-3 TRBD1 CASSLPAGGLNTEAFF TGTGCCAGCAGTCTCCCCGCAGGGGGCTTGAACACTGAAGCTTTCTTT
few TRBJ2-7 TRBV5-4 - CASSLGSGTHTYEQYF TGTGCCAGCAGCTTGGGGTCGGGGACACACACCTACGAGCAGTACTTC
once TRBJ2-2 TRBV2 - CASSAPSNLRTGELFF TGTGCCAGCAGTGCCCCTAGCAACTTACGAACCGGGGAGCTGTTTTTT
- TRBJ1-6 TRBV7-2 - CASSPQGPIYNSPLHF TGTGCCAGCAGTCCCCAGGGGCCCATCTATAATTCACCCCTCCACTTT
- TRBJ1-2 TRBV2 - CASRAGTHEGYGYTF TGTGCCAGCAGGGCCGGGACACACGAGGGCTATGGCTACACCTTC
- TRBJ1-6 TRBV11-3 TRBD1 CASRRGQGDSPLHF TGTGCCAGCAGACGGGGACAGGGGGATTCACCCCTCCACTTT
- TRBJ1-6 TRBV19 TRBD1 CASTGGARGNSPLHF TGTGCCAGTACAGGGGGCGCGAGGGGTAATTCACCCCTCCACTTT
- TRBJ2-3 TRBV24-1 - CATSDLGLDTDTQYF TGTGCCACCAGTGATTTGGGCCTAGACACAGATACGCAGTATTTT
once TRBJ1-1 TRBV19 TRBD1 CASSPIKTGENTEAFF TGTGCCAGTAGTCCAATAAAAACAGGGGAGAACACTGAAGCTTTCTTT
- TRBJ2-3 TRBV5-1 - CASSLGLGGEDTQYF TGCGCCAGCAGCTTGGGGTTGGGGGGAGAAGATACGCAGTATTTT
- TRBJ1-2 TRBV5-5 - CASSLGTASFYGYTF TGTGCCAGCAGCTTGGGGACAGCTAGTTTTTATGGCTACACCTTC
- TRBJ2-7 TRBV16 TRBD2 CASSRGGYEQYF TGTGCCAGCAGCCGGGGGGGCTACGAGCAGTACTTC
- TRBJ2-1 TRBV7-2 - CASSLDGSSYNEQFF TGTGCCAGCAGCTTAGACGGGAGCTCCTACAATGAGCAGTTCTTC
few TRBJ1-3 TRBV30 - CAWSEGTLFSGNTIYF TGTGCCTGGAGTGAGGGGACACTTTTCTCTGGAAACACCATATATTTT
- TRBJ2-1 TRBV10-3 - CAISESRLGGLSDEQFF TGTGCCATCAGTGAGTCGAGGCTGGGGGGGCTCTCCGATGAGCAGTTCTTC
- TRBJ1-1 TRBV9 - CASSGKTTGNTEAFF TGTGCCAGCAGCGGTAAAACGACAGGGAACACTGAAGCTTTCTTT
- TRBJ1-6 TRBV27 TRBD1 CASSLSFTGGLHF TGTGCCAGCAGTTTATCATTTACAGGGGGCCTCCACTTT
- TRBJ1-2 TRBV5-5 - CASSLTPQGLHFYGYTF TGTGCCAGCAGCTTAACGCCACAGGGCCTGCACTTCTATGGCTACACCTTC
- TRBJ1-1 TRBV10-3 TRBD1 CAISESGGRTEAFF TGTGCCATCAGTGAATCAGGGGGCAGGACTGAAGCTTTCTTT
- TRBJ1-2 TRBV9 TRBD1 CASSVETGAYGYTF TGTGCCAGCAGCGTAGAGACAGGGGCGTATGGCTACACCTTC
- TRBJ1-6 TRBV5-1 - CASSAAGRSPLHF TGCGCCAGCAGCGCTGCGGGGCGTTCACCCCTCCACTTT
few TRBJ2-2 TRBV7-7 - CASSLGGRGTGELFF TGTGCCAGCAGCTTAGGCGGCAGGGGCACCGGGGAGCTGTTTTTT
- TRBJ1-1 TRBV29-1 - CSSVAENTEAFF TGCAGCTCAGTGGCAGAGAACACTGAAGCTTTCTTT
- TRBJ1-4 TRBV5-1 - CASSLAAGMNEKLFF TGCGCCAGCAGCTTGGCCGCAGGGATGAATGAAAAACTGTTTTTT
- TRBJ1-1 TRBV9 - CASSPPGTEAFF TGTGCCAGCAGCCCCCCGGGCACTGAAGCTTTCTTT
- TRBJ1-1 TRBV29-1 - CSVMDGMRAFF TGCAGCGTGATGGACGGGATGCGAGCTTTCTTT
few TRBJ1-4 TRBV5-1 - CASSLDGQAENEKLFF TGCGCCAGCAGCTTGGATGGACAAGCCGAAAATGAAAAACTGTTTTTT
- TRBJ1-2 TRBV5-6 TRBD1 CASSPGTGVHGYTF TGTGCCAGCAGCCCCGGGACAGGGGTGCATGGCTACACCTTC
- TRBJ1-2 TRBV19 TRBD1 CASRWDRSANYGYTF TGTGCCAGTAGGTGGGACAGGTCAGCTAACTATGGCTACACCTTC
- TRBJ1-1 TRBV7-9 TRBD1 CASSPPGQMNTEAFF TGTGCCAGCAGCCCCCCGGGACAGATGAACACTGAAGCTTTCTTT
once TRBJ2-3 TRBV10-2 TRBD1 CASSEFQGEDTDTQYF TGCGCCAGCAGTGAGTTCCAGGGGGAAGACACAGATACGCAGTATTTT
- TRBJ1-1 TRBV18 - CASSPEGNTEAFF TGTGCCAGCTCACCTGAGGGGAACACTGAAGCTTTCTTT
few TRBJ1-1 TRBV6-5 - CASSYSPTGRMAFF TGTGCCAGCAGTTACTCGCCTACAGGGAGAATGGCTTTCTTT
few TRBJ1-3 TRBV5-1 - CASSPQGITTGNTIYF TGCGCCAGCAGCCCGCAGGGAATCACAACTGGAAACACCATATATTTT
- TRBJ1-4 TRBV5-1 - CASSLDRSTNEKLFF TGCGCCAGCAGCTTGGACAGGTCAACTAATGAAAAACTGTTTTTT
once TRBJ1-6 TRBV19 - CASSIEGEYSPLHF TGTGCCAGTAGTATCGAGGGGGAATATTCACCCCTCCACTTT
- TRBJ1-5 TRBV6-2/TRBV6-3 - CASSSSRGYNQPQHF TGTGCCAGCAGTTCCTCCAGGGGTTACAATCAGCCCCAGCATTTT
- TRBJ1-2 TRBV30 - CAWSWSDYGYTF TGTGCCTGGAGTTGGTCAGACTATGGCTACACCTTC
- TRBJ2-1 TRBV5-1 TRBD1 CASRGQGYNEQFF TGCGCCAGCCGGGGACAGGGATACAATGAGCAGTTCTTC
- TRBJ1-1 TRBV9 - CASSSNPGLNTEAFF TGTGCCAGCAGCTCGAACCCAGGGTTGAACACTGAAGCTTTCTTT
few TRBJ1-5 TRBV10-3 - CAISPDPGSGNQPQHF TGTGCCATCAGTCCCGATCCGGGGTCGGGCAATCAGCCCCAGCATTTT
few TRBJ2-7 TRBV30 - CAWSSGAGVEQYF TGTGCCTGGAGTTCCGGGGCAGGGGTCGAGCAGTACTTC
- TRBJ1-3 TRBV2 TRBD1 CASSLDRVPGNTIYF TGTGCCAGCAGTCTAGACAGGGTCCCTGGAAACACCATATATTTT
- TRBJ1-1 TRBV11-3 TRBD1 CASSLGDRTNTEAFF TGTGCCAGCAGCTTAGGGGACAGAACGAACACTGAAGCTTTCTTT
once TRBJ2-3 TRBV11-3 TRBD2 CASSLVGGATDTQYF TGTGCCAGCAGCTTAGTCGGGGGGGCAACAGATACGCAGTATTTT
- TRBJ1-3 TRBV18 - CASSPGSTLFSGNTIYF TGTGCCAGCTCACCGGGGAGTACTCTATTCTCTGGAAACACCATATATTTT
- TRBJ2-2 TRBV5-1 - CASSPEGTRTGELFF TGCGCCAGCAGCCCCGAGGGGACTCGAACCGGGGAGCTGTTTTTT
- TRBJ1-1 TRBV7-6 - CASSLGAGASAEAFF TGTGCCAGCAGCTTAGGGGCGGGGGCTTCGGCTGAAGCTTTCTTT
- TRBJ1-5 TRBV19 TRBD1 CASGYTGAQYSNQPQHF TGTGCCAGTGGTTACACAGGGGCCCAATATAGCAATCAGCCCCAGCATTTT
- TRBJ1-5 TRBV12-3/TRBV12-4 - CASSSTGNQPQHF TGTGCCAGCAGTTCAACAGGGAATCAGCCCCAGCATTTT
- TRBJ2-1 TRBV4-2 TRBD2 CASSQSRASGGLDEQFF TGTGCCAGCAGCCAAAGCCGGGCTAGCGGGGGGTTGGATGAGCAGTTCTTC
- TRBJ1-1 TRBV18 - CASSPQGEGTEAFF TGTGCCAGCTCACCACAGGGGGAGGGCACTGAAGCTTTCTTT
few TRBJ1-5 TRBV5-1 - CASSLDTGLEQPQHF TGCGCCAGCAGCTTGGACACAGGGTTAGAACAGCCCCAGCATTTT
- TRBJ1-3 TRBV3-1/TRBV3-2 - CASSQAIGVGNTIYF TGTGCCAGCAGCCAAGCTATAGGGGTTGGAAACACCATATATTTT
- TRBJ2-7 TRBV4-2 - CASSPASLVGEQYF TGTGCCAGCAGCCCGGCCAGCCTAGTAGGCGAGCAGTACTTC
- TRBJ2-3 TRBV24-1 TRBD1 CATMNRTGGTDTQYF TGTGCCACCATGAACCGGACAGGGGGCACAGATACGCAGTATTTT
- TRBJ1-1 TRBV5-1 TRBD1 CASSLGRSPGTGTATEAFF TGCGCCAGCAGCTTGGGCCGCTCCCCGGGGACAGGTACGGCCACTGAAGCTTTCTTT
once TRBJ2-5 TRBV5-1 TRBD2 CASSLGGGRETQYF TGCGCCAGCAGCTTGGGCGGCGGGAGAGAGACCCAGTACTTC